These T cell receptor beta chains were read from a single sample in a study of T cell clones after liver transplantation. TCRdb's table, derived via immunoSEQ multiplex PCR, lists solely in-frame clones and lacks some. The sample has tens of thousands of clones, approximately 87% seen once. The input for sequencing was CD4+ T cells from blood, taken at the 22-month timepoint. These receptors all stem from a human patient who received a liver transplant. Some T cells may be provided by the graft donor. CDR3s include the opening cysteine and the closing phenylalanine or tryptophan. D genes are given only for firm matches. Expanded clones get a size class; other rows say once, few or many, or leave the size out.

-	once	TRBV18	TRBJ1-1	CASSPAEDRPKTEAFF	TGTGCCAGCTCACCAGCTGAGGACCGACCTAAGACTGAAGCTTTCTTT
-	-	TRBV11-1	TRBJ1-1	CASSFMNTEAFF	TGTGCCAGCAGCTTCATGAACACTGAAGCTTTCTTT
-	-	TRBV19	TRBJ1-3	CASSLEGAAYSGNTIYF	TGTGCCAGTAGTCTCGAAGGGGCGGCTTACTCTGGAAACACCATATATTTT
-	-	TRBV5-3	TRBJ1-1	CARSPERAPKGTEAFF	TGTGCCAGAAGCCCCGAGCGGGCACCCAAGGGCACTGAAGCTTTCTTT
-	-	TRBV4-1	TRBJ2-2	CASSQTNTGELFF	TGCGCCAGCAGCCAGACAAACACCGGGGAGCTGTTTTTT
TRBD2	-	TRBV4-1	TRBJ2-2	CASSLSGERNTGELFF	TGCGCCAGCAGCCTAAGCGGGGAGAGGAACACCGGGGAGCTGTTTTTT
-	-	TRBV2	TRBJ2-6	CASRGRRGYLDF	TGTGCCAGCAGAGGGAGGCGGGGCTACTTAGATTTC
-	-	TRBV6-5	TRBJ2-1	CASSPSTGDNEQFF	TGTGCCAGCAGCCCCTCGACTGGAGACAATGAGCAGTTCTTC
-	-	TRBV5-1	TRBJ2-3	CASSPLDSFRTDTQYF	TGCGCCAGCAGCCCCCTGGACAGCTTTCGCACAGATACGCAGTATTTT
-	-	TRBV7-6	TRBJ1-3	CAWRAGNSGNTIYF	TGTGCCTGGCGGGCGGGAAACTCTGGAAACACCATATATTTT
-	-	TRBV9	TRBJ1-5	CASKRTSEGNQPQHF	TGTGCCAGCAAGAGGACTAGCGAGGGTAATCAGCCCCAGCATTTT
-	-	TRBV28	TRBJ2-5	CASRTAQGETQYF	TGTGCCAGCAGGACGGCCCAGGGGGAGACCCAGTACTTC